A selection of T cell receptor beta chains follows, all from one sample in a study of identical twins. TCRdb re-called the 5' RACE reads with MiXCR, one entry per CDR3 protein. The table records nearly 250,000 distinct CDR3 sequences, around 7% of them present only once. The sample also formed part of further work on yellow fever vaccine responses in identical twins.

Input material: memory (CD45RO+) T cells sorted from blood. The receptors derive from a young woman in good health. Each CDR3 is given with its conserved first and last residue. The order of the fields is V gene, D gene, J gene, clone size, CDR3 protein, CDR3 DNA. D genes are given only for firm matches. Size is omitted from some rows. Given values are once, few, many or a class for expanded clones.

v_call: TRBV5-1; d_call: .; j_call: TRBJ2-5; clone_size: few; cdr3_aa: CASSLSQGVGETQYF; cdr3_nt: TGCGCCAGCAGCTTGTCGCAAGGGGTTGGGGAGACCCAGTACTTC
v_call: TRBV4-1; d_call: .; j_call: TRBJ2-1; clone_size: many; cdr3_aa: CASSQDRNYRVDNEQFF; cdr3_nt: TGCGCCAGCAGCCAAGATCGGAATTACAGGGTTGACAATGAGCAGTTCTTC
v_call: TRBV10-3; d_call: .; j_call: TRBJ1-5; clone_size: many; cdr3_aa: CAISRDPNQPQHF; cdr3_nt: TGTGCCATCAGCCGGGACCCAAATCAGCCCCAGCATTTT
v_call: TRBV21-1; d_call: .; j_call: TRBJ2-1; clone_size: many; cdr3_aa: CASSKPGRDYNEQFF; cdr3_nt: TGTGCCAGCAGCAAACCAGGGAGGGATTACAATGAGCAGTTCTTC
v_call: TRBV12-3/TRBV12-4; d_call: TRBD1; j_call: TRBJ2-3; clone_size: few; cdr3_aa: CASSVGQGAFTDTQYF; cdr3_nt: TGTGCCAGCAGTGTCGGGCAGGGGGCCTTCACAGATACGCAGTATTTT
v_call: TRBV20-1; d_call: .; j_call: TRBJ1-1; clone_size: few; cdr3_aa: CSARVDPGGTEAFF; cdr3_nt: TGCAGTGCTAGAGTGGACCCTGGAGGGACTGAAGCTTTCTTT
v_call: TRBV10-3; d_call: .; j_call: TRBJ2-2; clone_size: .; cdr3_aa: CAISVVGLSNTGELFF; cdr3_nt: TGTGCCATCAGTGTCGTCGGCCTGTCGAACACCGGGGAGCTGTTTTTT
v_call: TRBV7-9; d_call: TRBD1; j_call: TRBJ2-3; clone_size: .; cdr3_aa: CASSNRGSTDTQYF; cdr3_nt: TGTGCCAGCAGCAACAGGGGTAGCACAGATACGCAGTATTTT
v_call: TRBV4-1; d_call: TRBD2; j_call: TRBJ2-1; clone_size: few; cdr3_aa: CASSQDRREGPVHVHNEQFF; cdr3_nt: TGCGCCAGCAGCCAAGATAGGCGGGAGGGCCCCGTTCACGTCCACAATGAGCAGTTCTTC
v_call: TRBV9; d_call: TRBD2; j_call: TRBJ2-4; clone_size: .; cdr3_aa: CASSVGVAGVDIQYF; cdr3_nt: TGTGCCAGCAGCGTAGGGGTAGCGGGAGTTGACATTCAGTACTTC
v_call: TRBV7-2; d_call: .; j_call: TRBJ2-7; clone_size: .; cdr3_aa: CASSFRRESHEQYF; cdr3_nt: TGTGCCAGCAGCTTCCGACGGGAGTCCCACGAGCAGTACTTC
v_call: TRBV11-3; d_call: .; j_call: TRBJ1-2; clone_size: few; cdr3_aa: CASSWIREAGYTF; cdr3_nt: TGTGCCAGCAGCTGGATCAGGGAAGCTGGCTACACCTTC
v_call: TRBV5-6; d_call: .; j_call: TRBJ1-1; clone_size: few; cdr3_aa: CASSFLSGLPEAFF; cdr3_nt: TGTGCCAGCAGCTTCCTCTCGGGACTTCCTGAAGCTTTCTTT
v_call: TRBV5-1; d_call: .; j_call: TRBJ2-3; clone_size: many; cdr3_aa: CASSGSTPTDTQYF; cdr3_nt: TGCGCCAGCAGCGGTAGTACGCCTACAGATACGCAGTATTTT
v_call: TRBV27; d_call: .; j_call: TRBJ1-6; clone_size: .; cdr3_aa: CASSLSSVAGNSPLHF; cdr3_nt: TGTGCCAGCAGTTTAAGTTCTGTGGCGGGTAATTCACCCCTCCACTTT
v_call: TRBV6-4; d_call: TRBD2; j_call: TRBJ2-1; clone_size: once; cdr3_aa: CACCLIRTSVSSYNEQFF; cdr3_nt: TGTGCCTGCTGTTTAATTCGGACTAGCGTAAGCTCCTACAATGAGCAGTTCTTC
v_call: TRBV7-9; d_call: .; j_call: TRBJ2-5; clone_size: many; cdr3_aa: CASSLAGIQETQYF; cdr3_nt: TGTGCCAGCAGCTTAGCCGGGATCCAAGAGACCCAGTACTTC
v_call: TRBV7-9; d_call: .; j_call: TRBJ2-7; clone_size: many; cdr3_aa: CASSFLRETYEQYF; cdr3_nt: TGTGCCAGCAGCTTCCTGAGAGAAACCTACGAGCAGTACTTC
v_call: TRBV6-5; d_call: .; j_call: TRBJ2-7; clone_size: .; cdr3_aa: CASSYSSARTYEQYF; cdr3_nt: TGTGCCAGCAGTTACTCGTCGGCACGAACCTACGAGCAGTACTTC
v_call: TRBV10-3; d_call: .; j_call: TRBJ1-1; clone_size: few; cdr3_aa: CAISGWRTEAFF; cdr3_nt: TGTGCCATCAGTGGCTGGAGGACTGAAGCTTTCTTT
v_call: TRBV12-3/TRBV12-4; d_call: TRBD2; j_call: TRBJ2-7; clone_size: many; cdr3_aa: CASSLAGGPYEQYF; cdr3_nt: TGTGCCAGCAGTCTAGCGGGAGGGCCTTACGAGCAGTACTTC
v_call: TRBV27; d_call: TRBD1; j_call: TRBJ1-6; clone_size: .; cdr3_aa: CASSPGWGTGDYNSPLHF; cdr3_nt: TGTGCCAGCAGTCCCGGGTGGGGAACAGGGGACTATAATTCACCCCTCCACTTT
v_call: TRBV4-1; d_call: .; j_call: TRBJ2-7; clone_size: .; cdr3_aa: CASSNPDGGLYEQYF; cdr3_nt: TGCGCCAGCAGCAACCCGGATGGGGGTTTGTACGAGCAGTACTTC
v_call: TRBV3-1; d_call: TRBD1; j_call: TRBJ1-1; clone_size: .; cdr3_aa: CASSQDRVRTEAFF; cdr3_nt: TGTGCCAGCAGCCAGGACAGGGTTCGGACTGAAGCTTTCTTT
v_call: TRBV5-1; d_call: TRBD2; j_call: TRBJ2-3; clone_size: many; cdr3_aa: CASIPGATSSDTQYF; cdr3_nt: TGCGCCAGCATCCCAGGTGCGACTAGCTCAGATACGCAGTATTTT
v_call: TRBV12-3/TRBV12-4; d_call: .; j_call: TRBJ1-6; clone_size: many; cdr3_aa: CASSLTQGFSSPLHF; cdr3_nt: TGTGCCAGCAGTTTAACCCAGGGGTTTAGTTCACCCCTCCACTTT
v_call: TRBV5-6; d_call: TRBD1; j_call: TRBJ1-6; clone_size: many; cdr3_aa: CASSVLQGAGNNSPLHF; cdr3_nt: TGTGCCAGCAGCGTACTCCAGGGGGCGGGAAATAATTCACCCCTCCACTTT
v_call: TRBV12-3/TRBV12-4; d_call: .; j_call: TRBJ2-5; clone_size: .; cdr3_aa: CASSFGRRIQETQYF; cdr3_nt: TGTGCCAGCAGTTTCGGACGGCGGATTCAAGAGACCCAGTACTTC
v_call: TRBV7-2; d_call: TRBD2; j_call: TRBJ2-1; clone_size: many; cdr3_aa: CASSLSGGAYNEQFF; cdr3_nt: TGTGCCAGCAGCTTAAGCGGGGGGGCATACAATGAGCAGTTCTTC
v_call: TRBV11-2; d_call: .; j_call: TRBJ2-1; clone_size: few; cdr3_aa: CASSLGLVKDSYNEQFF; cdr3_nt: TGTGCCAGCAGCTTAGGACTAGTCAAGGACTCCTACAATGAGCAGTTCTTC
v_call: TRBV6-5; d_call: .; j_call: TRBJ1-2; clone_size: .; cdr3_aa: CASSYRGGGYTF; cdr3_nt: TGTGCCAGCAGTTACCGAGGAGGCGGCTACACCTTC
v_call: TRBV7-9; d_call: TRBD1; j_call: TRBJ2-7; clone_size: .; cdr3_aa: CASSPRDRGYGYF; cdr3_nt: TGTGCCAGCAGCCCCAGGGACAGGGGGTATGGCTACTTC
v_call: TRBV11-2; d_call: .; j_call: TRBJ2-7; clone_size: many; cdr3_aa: CASSLAPEQYF; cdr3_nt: TGTGCCAGCAGCTTAGCCCCAGAGCAGTACTTC
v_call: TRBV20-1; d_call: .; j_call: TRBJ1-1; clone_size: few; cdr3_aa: CSARDPRTTNTEAFF; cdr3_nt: TGCAGTGCTAGAGATCCTCGGACAACGAACACTGAAGCTTTCTTT
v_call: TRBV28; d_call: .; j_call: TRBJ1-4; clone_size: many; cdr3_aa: CASSSPGSLEEKLFF; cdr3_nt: TGTGCCAGCAGTTCCCCGGGATCCTTGGAGGAAAAACTGTTTTTT
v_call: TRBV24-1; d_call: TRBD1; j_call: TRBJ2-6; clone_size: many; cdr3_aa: CATSDSDRVSGANVLTF; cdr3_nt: TGTGCCACCAGTGATTCGGACAGGGTCTCTGGGGCCAACGTCCTGACTTTC
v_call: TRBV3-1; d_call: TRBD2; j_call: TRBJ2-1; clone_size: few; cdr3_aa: CASSISRGLAGRGNEQFF; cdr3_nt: TGTGCCAGCAGCATAAGTAGGGGACTAGCGGGCCGCGGTAATGAGCAGTTCTTC
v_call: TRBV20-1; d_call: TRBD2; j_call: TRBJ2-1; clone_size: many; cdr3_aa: CSAEDQRGVSYNEQFF; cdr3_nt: TGCAGTGCTGAAGATCAGCGGGGGGTATCCTACAATGAGCAGTTCTTC
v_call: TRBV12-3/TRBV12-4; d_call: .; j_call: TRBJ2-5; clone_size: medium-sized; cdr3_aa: CASSPPDWYQETQYF; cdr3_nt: TGTGCCAGCAGTCCCCCGGACTGGTACCAAGAGACCCAGTACTTC
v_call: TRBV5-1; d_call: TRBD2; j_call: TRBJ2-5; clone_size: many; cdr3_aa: CASRLRPGSGSPETQYF; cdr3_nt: TGCGCCAGCAGGCTGAGGCCGGGAAGCGGGAGCCCAGAGACCCAGTACTTC
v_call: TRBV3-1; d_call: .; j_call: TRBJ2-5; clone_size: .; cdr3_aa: CASSGSGGGLGETQYF; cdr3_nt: TGTGCCAGCAGCGGGTCCGGCGGGGGCCTAGGAGAGACCCAGTACTTC
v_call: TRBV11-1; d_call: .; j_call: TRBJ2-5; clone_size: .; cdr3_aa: CASRGGLLGETQYF; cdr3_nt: TGTGCCAGCAGAGGGGGTCTCCTAGGAGAGACCCAGTACTTC
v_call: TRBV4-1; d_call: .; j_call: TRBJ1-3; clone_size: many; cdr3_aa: CASSQGPPRGTSGNTIYF; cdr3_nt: TGCGCCAGCAGCCAGGGGCCTCCGCGGGGCACCTCTGGAAACACCATATATTTT
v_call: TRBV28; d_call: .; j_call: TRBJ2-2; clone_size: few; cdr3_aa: CASSFEGLAQGNTGELFF; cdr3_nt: TGTGCCAGCAGTTTCGAGGGGTTGGCGCAGGGGAACACCGGGGAGCTGTTTTTT
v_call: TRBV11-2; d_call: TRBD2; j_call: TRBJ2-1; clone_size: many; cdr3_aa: CASNSWTSGGYNEQFF; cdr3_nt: TGTGCCAGCAATAGCTGGACTAGCGGGGGCTACAATGAGCAGTTCTTC
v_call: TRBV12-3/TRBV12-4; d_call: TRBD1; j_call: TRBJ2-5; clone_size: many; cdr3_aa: CATRRKDRGQYQETQYF; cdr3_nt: TGTGCCACCAGACGAAAGGACAGGGGACAGTACCAAGAGACCCAGTACTTC